The 8 T cell receptor beta chains below all came from one sample that was sequenced in a study of cytomegalovirus exposure and HLA in healthy donors (dated by TCRdb to about 2017). The library was built by means of the immunoSEQ multiplex PCR assay. A mixture of 60 forward primers for TCR Vbeta segments and 13 reverse primers for TCR Jbeta segments was used in the multiplex PCR. Drawn from immuneACCESS, this table holds only the in-frame rearrangements with V and J called that TCRdb kept. Clones are partly lost; checked studies trace under half to an unresolved V gene and leave the rest unexplained. Counted in this sample were under 90,000 clones; 70% to 90% of them appeared once. Of the sample, around 2.3% falls within the top ten clones. Input material: PBMCs. These receptors originate from a man aged 18 to 30 in good health and CMV-seronegative.

As concerns this clone: The junction does not match germline at one end; this may be a read error. This sequence joins TRBV11-1 and TRBJ2-2; TRBD2 agrees at 8 bases. This CDR3 has 13 residues. The germline V gene has CDR1 SGHAT and CDR2 FQDESV (reference sequence). CDR3 residues: CASSLISRGGLFF. CDR3 in DNA: TGTGCCAGCAGCTTAATCAGCCGGGGGGGGCTGTTTTTT.

The CDR3 protein is CSVWANEQFF. Here the CDR3 DNA reads TGCAGCGTTTGGGCCAATGAGCAGTTCTTC. The genes are TRBV29-1 and TRBJ2-1; D is unclear. CDR3 size: 10 residues. Germline V gene sequence: CDR1 SQVTM, CDR2 ANQGSEA. V was trimmed by 5 bases and J by 6 bases, leaving 5 bases between them.

This chain links TRBV15 with TRBJ2-7; tentative D call: TRBD2 (5 bases). Trimming cost V 6 bases and J 0 bases, with 12 bases left between them. Germline V gene lookup returns CDR1 LNHNV and CDR2 YYDKDF (reference sequence). The CDR3 contains 14 residues. CDR3 sequence: CATRRTGLSYEQYF. Here the CDR3 DNA reads TGTGCCACCAGAAGGACTGGCCTCTCCTACGAGCAGTACTTC.

This CDR3 reads CASSLATGSYNEQFF. The CDR3 DNA follows: TGTGCCAGCAGCTTAGCGACAGGTAGTTACAATGAGCAGTTCTTC. This rearrangement joins TRBV7-9 to TRBJ2-1, with a weak D call TRBD1 (6 bases). Trimming removed 0 bases at V and 4 bases at J, with 10 bases between. The CDR3 contains 15 residues. CDR1 and CDR2 from the germline V gene are SEHNR and FQNEAQ (reference sequence).

The genes are TRBV2 and TRBJ1-4, with D unclear. Trimming stripped 2 bases from V and 8 bases from J, with 9 bases between. The CDR3 extends over 13 amino acids. Germline values: CDR1 SNHLY, CDR2 FYNNEI. CDR3 amino acids: CASSESEREKLFF. CDR3 in DNA: TGTGCCAGCAGTGAAAGTGAGAGGGAAAAACTGTTTTTT.

The CDR3 sequence: CSVEPTQETQYF. Here the CDR3 DNA reads TGCAGCGTTGAACCTACTCAAGAGACCCAGTACTTC. V gene TRBV29-1 combines with J gene TRBJ2-5; D gene uncertain. V lost 2 bases, J lost 2 bases, and 6 bases lay in between. This CDR3 has 12 amino acids. From germline, CDR1 is SQVTM and CDR2 ANQGSEA.

This chain's CDR3 is CASSQDLRLYPTKQYF. CDR3 in DNA: TGTGCCAGCAGCCAAGATCTAAGACTGTACCCTACGAAGCAGTACTTC. V gene TRBV14 combines with J gene TRBJ2-7, with no clear D. The CDR3 has 16 amino acids. Germline loops: CDR1 SGHDN, CDR2 FVKESK. Deletions cut 0 bases from V and 8 bases from J, with 20 bases between.

Concerning this clone itself: An end of the junction does not agree with germline; a read error may underlie this. The CDR3 sequence: CSSSFSLGGNTKAFF. The CDR3 DNA is TGTTCCAGCAGCTTCTCTTTGGGGGGGAACACTAAAGCTTTCTTT. V gene TRBV7-9 combines with J gene TRBJ1-1; possible D gene TRBD1, 5 bases. There are 15 residues in the CDR3. The germline gives CDR1 SEHNR, CDR2 FQNEAQ (reference sequence).